This entry is about one TCR beta chain. What it binds is not known. The time point was: newly diagnosed GD, antithyroid drugs for less than 3 months. With RNA extracted from PBMCs as input, the TCR library was made. Arm-PCR of CDR3 regions and iRepertoire HTBI primers were the basis on which TCR beta libraries were built. In TCRdb, the multiplex PCR reads were re-called with MiXCR into one record per CDR3 protein. The table lists some 560,000 distinct CDR3 sequences, roughly 16% of them singletons. The data derive from a study of regulatory T cells in long-lasting Graves disease. Study-level points and caveats: TCR diversity was lower in persistent Graves' patients than in newly diagnosed ones.

Looked up from germline, CDR1 is MNHNS and CDR2 is SASEGT. CDR3 size: 14 residues. The J segment lost 3 bases and the V segment lost 2 bases, leaving 4 bases of the junction unmatched. These data were also reused for a study on T cells in Graves' hyperthyroidism and ophthalmopathy. In that study: Used for diagnoses were clinical symptoms, serum thyroxine and TRAb, thyroid ultrasound and orbital computed tomography.

Source: peripheral blood mononuclear cells (PBMCs), taken at new diagnosis, from a patient treated with antithyroid drugs. This receptor was taken from a woman aged 40-60 years with Graves disease. The chain carries TRBV6-1 and TRBJ2-7; 7 positions agree with TRBD1. The CDR3 reads CASSEIPGGYEQYF. Here the CDR3 DNA reads TGTGCCAGCAGTGAAATTCCAGGGGGCTACGAGCAGTACTTC.